This T cell receptor beta chain was sequenced during a study of long-term antiretroviral therapy in people with HIV. Sequencing relied on immunoSEQ assay v3.0, run at survey level. This table comes from immunoSEQ multiplex PCR, and its TCRdb copy is limited to in-frame clones, with some not included. The data show around 9,000 clones, with 60% to 80% seen just once and around 13% held by the top ten. About this clone: Its matching antigen is unknown.

Study conclusions and caveats: It was observed that HIV repertoires exhibited narrower CDR3 length ranges than controls. Possibly under older ART regimens, blood was drawn between about 2004 and 2017. Transplant donor controls retained higher diversity, though diversity increased after ART.

The CDR3 sequence is 12 residues long. The germline V gene has CDR1 SGHTA and CDR2 FQGNSA. After removal of 6 bases from V and 11 bases from J, the junction contained 9 bases not matched to a gene. At least two post-ART and at least one pre-ART PBMC sample were available for each donor. The gene calls are TRBV7-2 and TRBJ1-1; 7 positions match TRBD1. Sequenced here: unsorted PBMCs, sampled 0.4 years before starting antiretroviral therapy. This TCR was sampled from a man aged 30-40 years with HIV. The CDR3 coding sequence is TGTGCCAGCAGTTCTAGGGGGCTGGGGGCTTTCTTT. This encodes CASSSRGLGAFF.